One sample yielded the 4 T cell receptor beta chains listed below, sequenced in a study of blood T cell repertoires in COVID-19. The data were produced by immunoSEQ multiplex PCR, yet TCRdb's version contains in-frame clones alone and is incomplete. The table records approximately 670,000 clones, just under 90% of them present only once. Sequences were obtained from peripheral blood. The receptor source for this set is a woman aged 18-29 years with acute or convalescent COVID-19.

This chain joins TRBV28 and TRBJ1-2, with D perhaps TRBD1 (6 bases). The germline V gene encodes CDR1 MDHEN and CDR2 SYDVKM. V was trimmed by 4 bases and J by 6 bases, leaving 12 bases between them. This CDR3 contains 13 residues. The CDR3 region is CASSSRGLNGYTF. The CDR3 nucleotides are TGTGCCAGCAGTTCCAGGGGTCTCAATGGCTACACCTTC.

This chain connects TRBV7-8 to TRBJ1-4; no clear D gene. V gave up 1 base and J gave up 7 bases, with 16 bases separating them. Germline assignment: CDR1 SGHVS and CDR2 FQNEAQ. The CDR3 covers 16 residues. The chain's CDR3 is CASSLDTAWRIEKLFF. The CDR3 DNA is TGTGCCAGCAGCTTAGATACTGCTTGGCGGATTGAAAAACTGTTTTTT.

This chain links TRBV5-5 with TRBJ1-4; 8 bases align to TRBD1. V shed 4 bases and J 4 bases; nucleotides not matched to a gene: 9. The CDR3 totals 16 residues. Germline V gene lookup returns CDR1 SGHKS and CDR2 YYEKEE (reference sequence). The CDR3 protein is CASSQTAGGSNEKLFF. DNA for the CDR3: TGTGCCAGCAGCCAGACTGCAGGGGGCAGTAATGAAAAACTGTTTTTT.

This clone was recorded once. This sequence joins TRBV19 and TRBJ1-5, with TRBD1 as a possible D gene (5 bases). CDR1 and CDR2 (germline): LNHDA, SQIVND (reference sequence). The CDR3 loop spans 12 amino acids. The V and J ends lost 4 bases and 12 bases respectively, with 13 bases between them. The CDR3 sequence: CASSSRQPVQHF. CDR3 nucleotide sequence: TGTGCCAGTAGTAGCAGACAGCCCGTCCAGCATTTT.